Each of the 19 T cell receptor beta chains below was sequenced from the same sample in a study of OX40 agonist ivuxolimab in advanced cancers. Produced via immunoSEQ multiplex PCR; TCRdb's table is partial and in-frame only. Among fewer than 70,000 clones listed, 75% to 95% were seen once. The sample here was CD4+ or CD8+ T cells sorted from blood, taken in a trial of the OX40 agonist ivuxolimab. These receptors all stem from an adult with an advanced solid tumor such as melanoma, head and neck, liver or kidney cancer.

V and J are TRBV4-1 and TRBJ2-1; 8 bases match TRBD1. CDR1 MGHRA and CDR2 YSYEKL come from the germline V gene. V lost 10 bases and J lost 5; bases outside the gene matches: 7. CDR3 length: 13 amino acids. In DNA form, the CDR3 reads TGCGCCACCCGAGACAGGGGCAACAATGAGCAGTTCTTC. Its protein product is CATRDRGNNEQFF.

This chain links TRBV6-6 with TRBJ2-7, with TRBD2 identical over 8 bases. V lost 0 bases, J lost 4 bases, and 5 bases stayed unmatched. This CDR3 is 15 amino acids long. CDR1 is MNHNY, CDR2 SVGAGI, per germline (reference sequence). The CDR3: CASSYSSSGSYEQYF. As DNA, the CDR3 is TGTGCCAGCAGTTACTCGTCAAGCGGGAGTTACGAGCAGTACTTC.

The J gene is TRBJ1-3, the V gene TRBV7-2; maybe TRBD1 (5 bases). Germline-derived CDR1 and CDR2 are SGHTA and FQGNSA. The V and J ends lost 4 bases and 4 bases respectively, with 14 bases between them. This CDR3 is 15 amino acids long. CDR3 sequence reads: CASSSTGTPGNTIYF. In nucleotides, the CDR3 is TGTGCCAGCAGCTCCACCGGGACCCCGGGAAACACCATATATTTT.

The chain carries TRBV5-4 and TRBJ2-1; D is unresolved. Per the germline V gene, CDR1 is SGHNT and CDR2 is YYREEE (reference sequence). Trimming left V 2 bases short and J 3 bases short, with 9 bases between. The CDR3 covers 14 residues. The CDR3 region is CASSFDTGYNEQFF. In DNA, the CDR3 is TGTGCCAGCAGCTTTGATACTGGCTACAATGAGCAGTTCTTC.

The chain carries TRBV4-2 and TRBJ1-4; tentatively, D is TRBD1 (5 bases). Trimming shortened V by 3 bases and J by 4 bases, and 15 bases separated the two germline ends. The CDR3 contains 16 residues. CDR1 is LGHNA, CDR2 YNFKEQ, per germline. The CDR3 nucleotides read TGTGCCAGCAGCCACCTAAACAGGCTATTTAATGAAAAACTGTTTTTT. Translation: CASSHLNRLFNEKLFF.

This clone has just a few counts. The chain carries TRBV9 and TRBJ2-2, with a possible D match to TRBD1 (6 bases). The V gene's germline CDR1 is SGDLS and CDR2 YYNGEE. V lost 1 base, J lost 6 bases, and 10 bases lay in between. CDR3 length equals 14 residues. CDR3 bases: TGTGCCAGCAGCGTACAGGGGTCCGCCGGGGAGCTGTTTTTT. Translation gives CASSVQGSAGELFF.

The chain carries TRBV9 and TRBJ2-5; D is unresolved. The J call may be faulty, since TRBJ2-7 better matches the DNA end. Germline-derived CDR1 and CDR2 are SGDLS and YYNGEE. The CDR3 extends over 13 amino acids. This CDR3 is CASSVGLNYEQYF. CDR3 nucleotides: TGTGCCAGCAGCGTAGGACTGAACTACGAGCAGTACTTC.

Note on this clone: Other DNA sequences within the sample encode an identical CDR3. The chain couples TRBV5-1 to TRBJ2-3; D tentatively fits TRBD1 or TRBD2 (5 bases each). This CDR3 has 16 residues. The V and J ends lost 0 bases and 1 base respectively, with 12 bases between them. CDR1 and CDR2 from the germline V gene are SGHRS and YFSETQ. The CDR3 DNA reads TGCGCCAGCAGCTTGGATGGGGGTCTCGGCACAGATACGCAGTATTTT. This translates into CASSLDGGLGTDTQYF.

The chain joins TRBV25-1 to TRBJ1-1, with TRBD1 as a possible D gene (6 bases). CDR1 is MGHDK and CDR2 is SYGVNS in the germline V gene. The CDR3 runs to 15 residues. V was cut by 2 bases and J by 3 bases, with 13 bases left in between. The CDR3 protein is CASSETNRAHTEAFF. The CDR3 nucleotides are TGTGCCAGCAGTGAAACCAACAGGGCGCACACTGAAGCTTTCTTT.

V usage is TRBV10-2 and J usage is TRBJ1-2; D is possibly TRBD1 (5 bases). The CDR3 loop spans 17 amino acids. CDR1 is WSHSY and CDR2 is SAAADI in the germline V gene. Trimming took off 2 bases at V and 3 bases at J, with 19 bases between the two ends. Here the CDR3 DNA reads TGCGCCAGCAGTGAGAAGTCAGGGCAGGCCGGGTACTATGGCTACACCTTC. The encoded protein is CASSEKSGQAGYYGYTF.

This clone was seen a single time. The chain uses TRBV18 and TRBJ2-7; D is perhaps TRBD1 or TRBD2 (5 bases each). The V gene lost 2 bases and the J gene lost 3 bases, with 17 bases spanning the gap. This CDR3 contains 16 residues. The germline gives CDR1 KGHSH, CDR2 LQKENI. The CDR3 DNA is TGTGCCAGCTCACCAAGGGATCCGGGACGGGGCTACGAGCAGTACTTC. The encoded protein is CASSPRDPGRGYEQYF.

CDR3: CASSLSGSYNEQFF. CDR3 nucleotide sequence: TGTGCCAGCAGTTTATCAGGGTCCTACAATGAGCAGTTCTTC. The chain uses TRBV27 and TRBJ2-1, with D unclear. CDR1 MNHEY and CDR2 SMNVEV come from the germline V gene (reference sequence). Trimming removed 0 bases from V and 1 base from J, with 4 bases in between. CDR3 size: 14 residues.

The rearrangement uses TRBV4-1 and TRBJ2-5, with 8 bases fitting TRBD1. The germline CDR1 and CDR2 sequences are MGHRA and YSYEKL. The CDR3 spans 19 residues. The trim removed 0 bases at V and 0 bases at J, leaving 12 bases unmatched. The CDR3, as DNA: TGCGCCAGCAGCCAAGATTTCAGGACAGGGTTGTGGCACCAAGAGACCCAGTACTTC. It translates to CASSQDFRTGLWHQETQYF.

V and J are TRBV9 and TRBJ2-7; 14 bases match TRBD2. The germline V gene has CDR1 SGDLS and CDR2 YYNGEE. The CDR3 spans 16 residues. V shed 4 bases, J shed 2 bases, and the junction held 5 bases outside the gene matches. Here the CDR3 reads CASSPSGLAGAYEQYF. CDR3 in DNA: TGTGCCAGCAGCCCTTCGGGACTAGCGGGAGCCTACGAGCAGTACTTC.

The genes are TRBV27 and TRBJ1-1, with D perhaps matching TRBD1 (5 bases). The CDR3 is made up of 15 amino acids. Looked up from germline, CDR1 is MNHEY and CDR2 is SMNVEV (reference sequence). Trimming stripped 1 base from V and 4 bases from J, with 13 bases between. The CDR3 sequence: CASSLYGGGITEAFF. The CDR3 DNA follows: TGTGCCAGCAGTTTATATGGGGGAGGAATCACTGAAGCTTTCTTT.

The chain recombines TRBV27 with TRBJ1-2; the D is unclear. This CDR3 spans 14 amino acids. The V gene lost 3 bases and the J gene lost 7 bases, with 15 bases spanning the gap. CDR1 and CDR2 (germline): MNHEY, SMNVEV (reference sequence). As DNA, the CDR3 is TGTGCCAGCAGTTTCTCTCCTCGCAAAGGTGGCTACACCTTC. As protein: CASSFSPRKGGYTF.

CDR3 DNA: TGTGCCAGCTCACCACTGTCTGCGATAACTTCGGGAAACACCATATATTTT. Translating it yields CASSPLSAITSGNTIYF. This chain connects TRBV18 to TRBJ1-3; D not certain. The CDR3 length is 17 residues. Germline CDR1 KGHSH, CDR2 LQKENI. V lost 1 base, J lost 4 bases, and 17 bases lay in between.

CDR3 sequence (DNA): TGTGCCAGCAGCTTAGTGCTTGGGGGCGCGACTGAAGCTTTCTTT. Protein sequence: CASSLVLGGATEAFF. The chain couples TRBV7-9 to TRBJ1-1; TRBD1 might be the D (6 bases). This CDR3 spans 15 amino acids. CDR1 is SEHNR, CDR2 FQNEAQ, per germline (reference sequence). Trimming shortened V by 1 base and J by 5 bases, and 14 bases separated the two germline ends.

The chain couples TRBV5-6 to TRBJ2-3, with unresolved D. V was pared by 0 bases and J by 1 base, with 3 bases between. The CDR3 consists of 13 residues. In germline, CDR1 is SGHDT, CDR2 YYEEEE. CDR3 residues: CASSLGGTDTQYF. The DNA for the CDR3 is TGTGCCAGCAGCTTGGGGGGCACAGATACGCAGTATTTT.